This TCR beta chain is drawn from a study of cytomegalovirus exposure and HLA in healthy donors. Whole-study findings and limits: When presence/absence was analysed, sequencing depth was taken to be roughly uniform across donors. The study carried out a later analysis of TCR beta sequences. It associated approximately 15,000 of them with specific HLA alleles at a false discovery rate of 0.05.

Details on this clone: Its antigen is currently unknown.

PCR employed 60 Vbeta and 13 Jbeta primers. Repertoires were generated with immunoSEQ multiplex PCR, while TCRdb's copy carries only in-frame clones and drops some. The sample holds 110,000 to 150,000 clones, about 80% seen once. Germline CDR1 DFQATT, CDR2 SNEGSKA (reference sequence). The CDR3 is 11 amino acids. Between the trimmed V and J ends, which lost 6 bases and 2 bases, there was a span of 7 bases. The source material was PBMCs. The receptor was derived from a middle-aged man in good health and CMV-seropositive. V is TRBV20-1 and J is TRBJ2-5; no firm D call. CDR3 in amino acids: CSAGDQETQYF. In DNA form, the CDR3 reads TGCAGTGCCGGAGATCAAGAGACCCAGTACTTC.